This T cell receptor beta chain was recorded in a study of blood T cell repertoires in COVID-19. Clones were sequenced by immunoSEQ multiplex PCR, and TCRdb holds only the in-frame ones, with some missing. The data show about 370,000 clones, 89% seen once. V lost 2 bases to trimming and J lost 4 bases; unmatched junction nucleotides: 1. The CDR3 is 14 amino acids. Germline V gene lookup returns CDR1 MNHEY and CDR2 SMNVEV (reference sequence). The sequence was collected from a woman in her thirties who had recovered from COVID-19. The chain carries TRBV27 and TRBJ1-1, with 10 nucleotides matching TRBD1. Sequenced material: PBMCs or T cells enriched from blood (not recorded which). Here the CDR3 DNA reads TGTGCCAGCAGTTTACGGACAGGGGGCACTGAAGCTTTCTTT. Its protein product is CASSLRTGGTEAFF.